These T cell receptor beta chains were read from a single sample in a study of OX40 agonist ivuxolimab in advanced cancers. Profiling relied on immunoSEQ multiplex PCR, and the TCRdb table lists in-frame clones only, not all of them. The sample consists of roughly 55,000 clones, 80% of them appearing once. The material was CD4+ or CD8+ T cells sorted from blood, obtained in a trial of the OX40 agonist ivuxolimab. The origin of the receptors is an adult with an advanced solid tumor such as melanoma, head and neck, liver or kidney cancer. CDR3s include the opening cysteine and the closing phenylalanine or tryptophan. The D gene is left open where the match is weak. For some rows the clone size is stated as once, few or many, or as a class when expanded; others skip it.

NA,TRBJ2-3,TRBV28,TRBD2,CASRHLAGVIDTQYF,TGTGCCAGCAGGCACCTAGCGGGAGTGATAGATACGCAGTATTTT
NA,TRBJ2-6,TRBV27,TRBD1,CASSLRYTGAGGANVLTF,TGTGCCAGCAGTTTACGATACACAGGGGCGGGTGGGGCCAACGTCCTGACTTTC
NA,TRBJ2-1,TRBV10-3,NA,CATGSGTYNEQFF,TGTGCCACCGGGAGTGGGACGTACAATGAGCAGTTCTTC
NA,TRBJ1-4,TRBV18,NA,CASSPTQEKLFF,TGTGCCAGCTCACCAACGCAGGAAAAACTGTTTTTT
NA,TRBJ2-4,TRBV28,TRBD1,CASSFRQGVIQYF,TGTGCCAGCAGTTTTCGACAGGGAGTCATTCAGTACTTC
NA,TRBJ1-1,TRBV9,NA,CASSSGGGPVTEAFF,TGTGCCAGCAGCTCGGGAGGAGGGCCGGTGACTGAAGCTTTCTTT
NA,TRBJ2-7,TRBV2,NA,CASTSGTSYEQYF,TGTGCCAGCACCTCGGGGACTTCCTACGAGCAGTACTTC
NA,TRBJ1-2,TRBV5-8,TRBD1,CASSLGDRGGYTF,TGTGCCAGCAGCTTAGGGGACAGGGGCGGCTACACCTTC
NA,TRBJ1-2,TRBV27,TRBD1,CASRRTGGGYGYTF,TGTGCCAGCAGGAGGACAGGGGGAGGTTATGGCTACACCTTC
NA,TRBJ2-7,TRBV7-9,NA,CASSLRAEQYF,TGTGCCAGCAGCCTGCGGGCCGAGCAGTACTTC
NA,TRBJ2-7,TRBV18,NA,CASSPEAVPYEQYF,TGTGCCAGCTCACCGGAGGCGGTCCCCTACGAGCAGTACTTC
NA,TRBJ1-6,TRBV10-3,NA,CAIAGRDSPLHF,TGTGCCATAGCTGGGAGGGATTCACCCCTCCACTTT
NA,TRBJ1-5,TRBV5-4,TRBD1,CASSLQGNQPQHF,TGTGCCAGCAGCTTACAGGGGAATCAGCCCCAGCATTTT
few,TRBJ2-5,TRBV11-3,TRBD1,CASSPGQGTQETQYF,TGTGCCAGCAGCCCCGGACAGGGAACTCAAGAGACCCAGTACTTC
NA,TRBJ2-2,TRBV11-3,NA,CASSPRATNTGELFF,TGTGCCAGCAGCCCCCGGGCGACGAACACCGGGGAGCTGTTTTTT
NA,TRBJ1-6,TRBV7-2,TRBD1,CASSLTQGAPRSPLHF,TGTGCCAGCAGCTTAACTCAGGGGGCGCCAAGATCACCCCTCCACTTT
NA,TRBJ2-2,TRBV2,TRBD2,CASSRSSGRGTGELFF,TGTGCCAGCAGTCGATCTAGCGGGAGAGGAACCGGGGAGCTGTTTTTT
NA,TRBJ2-5,TRBV7-9,TRBD1,CASSHRQGEETQYF,TGTGCCAGCAGCCACCGACAGGGGGAAGAGACCCAGTACTTC
NA,TRBJ1-2,TRBV29-1,TRBD1,CSVEGQGYGYTF,TGCAGCGTTGAGGGACAGGGCTATGGCTACACCTTC
NA,TRBJ2-3,TRBV7-2,NA,CASSLDSTDTQYF,TGTGCCAGCAGCTTAGACAGCACAGATACGCAGTATTTT
NA,TRBJ2-3,TRBV11-3,NA,CASSGRRTDTQYF,TGTGCCAGCAGCGGTCGGAGGACAGATACGCAGTATTTT
NA,TRBJ2-2,TRBV10-3,NA,CAIKANDTGELFF,TGTGCCATCAAGGCCAACGACACCGGGGAGCTGTTTTTT
once,TRBJ2-2,TRBV19,TRBD2,CASTTTGGTGELFF,TGTGCCAGTACTACCACGGGAGGCACCGGGGAGCTGTTTTTT
NA,TRBJ2-2,TRBV19,TRBD1,CASSGTGGYTGELFF,TGTGCCAGTAGCGGGACAGGGGGCTACACCGGGGAGCTGTTTTTT
NA,TRBJ2-6,TRBV15,NA,CATSRWSSGANVLTF,TGTGCCACCAGCAGATGGTCATCTGGGGCCAACGTCCTGACTTTC
NA,TRBJ2-7,TRBV7-3,TRBD2,CASSLLAEGAYEQYF,TGTGCCAGCAGCTTACTAGCGGAAGGGGCCTACGAGCAGTACTTC
NA,TRBJ2-1,TRBV6-4,NA,CASSKEESYEQFF,TGTGCCAGCAGTAAAGAGGAAAGCTATGAGCAGTTCTTC
few,TRBJ2-2,TRBV2,NA,CASSEAPGRLTGELFF,TGTGCCAGCAGTGAAGCGCCGGGGCGCCTCACCGGGGAGCTGTTTTTT
NA,TRBJ2-7,TRBV6-5,NA,CASGFTGLEQYF,TGTGCCAGCGGTTTTACAGGTCTCGAGCAGTACTTC
NA,TRBJ1-4,TRBV11-2,NA,CASSLLAGVSEKLFF,TGTGCCAGCAGCTTATTGGCAGGGGTTTCTGAAAAACTGTTTTTT
NA,TRBJ2-7,TRBV2,NA,CASSIATGPTYEQYF,TGTGCCAGCAGTATCGCCACAGGGCCGACCTACGAGCAGTACTTC
NA,TRBJ2-7,TRBV2,NA,CASSPQGLKGEQYF,TGTGCCAGCAGTCCCCAGGGATTGAAGGGCGAGCAGTACTTC